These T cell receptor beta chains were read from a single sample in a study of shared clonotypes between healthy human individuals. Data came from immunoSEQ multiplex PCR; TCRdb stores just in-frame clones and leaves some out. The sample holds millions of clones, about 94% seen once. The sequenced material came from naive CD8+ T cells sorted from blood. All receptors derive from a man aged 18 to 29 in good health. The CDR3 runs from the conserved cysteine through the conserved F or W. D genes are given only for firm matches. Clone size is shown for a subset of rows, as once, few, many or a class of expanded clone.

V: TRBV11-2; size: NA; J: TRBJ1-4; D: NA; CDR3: CASSLEYATNEKLFF; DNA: TGTGCCAGCAGCTTAGAGTACGCAACTAATGAAAAACTGTTTTTT
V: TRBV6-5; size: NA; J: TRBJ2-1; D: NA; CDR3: CASSYFGGLYNEQFF; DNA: TGTGCCAGCAGTTACTTCGGGGGGCTCTACAATGAGCAGTTCTTC
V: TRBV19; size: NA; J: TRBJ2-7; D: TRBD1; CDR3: CASSTSGTGEQYF; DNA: TGTGCCAGTAGTACCTCCGGGACAGGCGAGCAGTACTTC
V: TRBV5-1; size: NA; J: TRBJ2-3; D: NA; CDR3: CASSFRDTDTQYF; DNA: TGCGCCAGCAGCTTCCGGGACACTGATACGCAGTATTTT
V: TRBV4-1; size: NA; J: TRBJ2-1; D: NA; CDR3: CASSQTEFPYNEQFF; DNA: TGCGCCAGCAGCCAAACAGAGTTCCCCTACAATGAGCAGTTCTTC
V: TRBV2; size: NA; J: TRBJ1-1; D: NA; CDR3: CASSHPLQGSNTEAFF; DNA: TGTGCCAGCAGCCATCCTTTACAGGGATCGAACACTGAAGCTTTCTTT
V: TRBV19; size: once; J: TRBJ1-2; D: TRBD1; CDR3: CASSRPQGGPYGYTF; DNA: TGTGCCAGTAGTCGCCCCCAGGGGGGACCCTATGGCTACACCTTC
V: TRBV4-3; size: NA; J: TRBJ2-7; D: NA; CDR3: CASSDISGYEQYF; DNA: TGCGCCAGCAGCGACATCTCAGGGTACGAGCAGTACTTC
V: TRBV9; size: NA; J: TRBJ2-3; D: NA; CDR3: CASSVEGGLTDTQYF; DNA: TGTGCCAGCAGCGTAGAGGGAGGTCTTACAGATACGCAGTATTTT
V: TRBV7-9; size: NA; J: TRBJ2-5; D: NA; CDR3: CASSLVPSEETQYF; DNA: TGTGCCAGCAGCTTAGTTCCCAGCGAAGAGACCCAGTACTTC
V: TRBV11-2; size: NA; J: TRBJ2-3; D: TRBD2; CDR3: CASSPSGGATDTQYF; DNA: TGTGCCAGCAGCCCCAGCGGGGGGGCCACAGATACGCAGTATTTT
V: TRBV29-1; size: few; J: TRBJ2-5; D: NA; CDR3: CSAIDRNQETQYF; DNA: TGCAGCGCCATTGACAGGAATCAAGAGACCCAGTACTTC
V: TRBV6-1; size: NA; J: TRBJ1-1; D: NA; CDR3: CASSEVYWDLNTEAFF; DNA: TGTGCCAGCAGTGAAGTTTATTGGGACTTGAACACTGAAGCTTTCTTT
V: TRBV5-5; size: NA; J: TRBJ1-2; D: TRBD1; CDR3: CASSWDRGLGGYTF; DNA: TGTGCCAGCAGCTGGGACAGGGGGCTAGGAGGCTACACCTTC
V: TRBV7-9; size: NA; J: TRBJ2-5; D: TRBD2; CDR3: CASSTTGLAGETQYF; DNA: TGTGCCAGCAGCACCACTGGGCTAGCGGGTGAGACCCAGTACTTC
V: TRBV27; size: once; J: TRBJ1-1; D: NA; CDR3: CATARGPGTANTEAFF; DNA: TGTGCCACCGCCCGCGGTCCCGGGACGGCGAACACTGAAGCTTTCTTT
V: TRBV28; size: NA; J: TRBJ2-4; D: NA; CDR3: CASSSDRYLAKNIQYF; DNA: TGTGCCAGCAGTTCGGACAGATACCTAGCCAAAAACATTCAGTACTTC
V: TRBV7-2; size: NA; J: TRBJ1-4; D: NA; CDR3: CASSFINEKLFF; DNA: TGTGCCAGCAGCTTTATTAATGAAAAACTGTTTTTT
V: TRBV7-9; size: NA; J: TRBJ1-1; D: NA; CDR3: CASKDLGTEAFF; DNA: TGTGCCAGCAAAGACCTGGGCACTGAAGCTTTCTTT
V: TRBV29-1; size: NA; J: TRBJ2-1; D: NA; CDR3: CSVEDEAEPGAEQFF; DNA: TGCAGCGTTGAAGATGAAGCGGAACCGGGGGCTGAGCAGTTCTTC
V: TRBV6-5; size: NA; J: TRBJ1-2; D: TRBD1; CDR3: CASSSPDRGSPGYTF; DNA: TGTGCCAGCAGCTCCCCCGACAGGGGGTCTCCTGGCTACACCTTC
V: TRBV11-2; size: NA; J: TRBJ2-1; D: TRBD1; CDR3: CASSLTAGGSRNEQFF; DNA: TGTGCCAGCAGCTTGACCGCAGGGGGCTCTCGCAATGAGCAGTTCTTC
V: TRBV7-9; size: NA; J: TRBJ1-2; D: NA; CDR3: CASSGAGNGYGYTF; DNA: TGTGCCAGCAGCGGTGCGGGGAATGGCTATGGCTACACCTTC